The 4 T cell receptor beta chains listed next were all sequenced from one sample in a study of cytomegalovirus exposure and HLA in healthy donors. Primers for the PCR totalled 60 Vbeta and 13 Jbeta. The table came from immunoSEQ multiplex PCR; TCRdb's copy has only in-frame clones and leaves some out. The data contain approximately 170,000 clones, roughly 80% of them seen just once; the ten biggest clones take up roughly 2.3%. Sequenced input: PBMCs. The receptors were gathered from a male donor in good health and CMV-seronegative.

This clone was picked up a small number of times. The chain combines TRBV10-2 with TRBJ1-6; no reliable D call. The V end was cut by 6 bases, the J end by 7 bases, with 16 bases between. The CDR3 is 15 amino acids. Germline CDR1 WSHSY, CDR2 SAAADI. The CDR3 here is CASRGGRGGNSPLHF. The CDR3, as DNA: TGCGCCAGCAGGGGAGGGCGGGGAGGCAATTCACCCCTCCACTTT.

The rearrangement links TRBV4-2 to TRBJ2-3, with TRBD2 identical over 13 bases. The CDR3 extends over 19 amino acids. Per germline, CDR1 LGHNA and CDR2 YNFKEQ. V lost 4 bases to trimming and J lost 2 bases; unmatched junction nucleotides: 12. The CDR3 coding sequence is TGTGCCAGCAGCCCCGGACCTACTAGCGGGGGGGCGGTCACAGATACGCAGTATTTT. This encodes CASSPGPTSGGAVTDTQYF.

The chain links TRBV6-5 to TRBJ2-1; 8 positions match TRBD1. Germline trimming cut 0 bases from V and 5 bases from J; bases unmatched to any gene: 3. CDR3 length: 15 amino acids. Germline values: CDR1 MNHEY, CDR2 SVGAGI. In DNA, the CDR3 is TGTGCCAGCAGTTACTCGCAGGGGGCACACAATGAGCAGTTCTTC. It translates to CASSYSQGAHNEQFF.

The genes are TRBV5-1 and TRBJ2-2, with 10 nucleotides matching TRBD1. The CDR3 contains 22 residues. Germline loops: CDR1 SGHRS, CDR2 YFSETQ. After removal of 2 bases from V and 3 bases from J, the junction contained 22 bases not matched to a gene. The DNA of the CDR3 is TGCGCCAGCAGCTTAGGGCTCTCACCCAGAAGTCGACAGGGGGCGGACACCGGGGAGCTGTTTTTT. Its protein product is CASSLGLSPRSRQGADTGELFF.